This entry lists 5 T cell receptor beta chains sequenced from one sample in a study of cytomegalovirus exposure and HLA in healthy donors. Primers included in the PCR were 60 Vbeta and 13 Jbeta primers. Sequencing was performed with immunoSEQ multiplex PCR; in TCRdb, only in-frame clones are kept and a portion is missing. This sample has about 120,000 clones, with about 80% found just once. Sample: PBMCs. These receptor sequences come from a female donor in good health and CMV-seronegative.

The sample holds one count of this clone. This chain uses TRBV19 with TRBJ1-1; TRBD1 might be the D (5 bases). Germline V CDR1 and CDR2: LNHDA, SQIVND (reference sequence). Trimming removed 1 base from V and 1 base from J, with 10 bases in between. This CDR3 contains 15 residues. CDR3: CASSIGQGQNTEAFF. Here the CDR3 DNA reads TGTGCCAGTAGTATAGGGCAGGGTCAGAACACTGAAGCTTTCTTT.

The genes are TRBV5-4 and TRBJ1-1, with TRBD1 as a possible D gene (5 bases). V was shortened by 0 bases and J by 6 bases, with 12 bases between the two germline ends. The germline V gene encodes CDR1 SGHNT and CDR2 YYREEE (reference sequence). The CDR3 loop spans 14 amino acids. The CDR3 sequence is CASSLGTGDPEAFF. CDR3 DNA sequence: TGTGCCAGCAGCTTGGGAACGGGGGACCCTGAAGCTTTCTTT.

The chain uses TRBV6-5 and TRBJ1-5; 7 bases map to TRBD1. The V gene end was trimmed by 5 bases and the J gene end by 11 bases; junction bases not matched to a gene: 6. The CDR3 runs 12 residues. The germline V gene encodes CDR1 MNHEY and CDR2 SVGAGI. The CDR3 DNA is TGTGCCAGCAGTAATACAGGGGATGCCCAGCATTTT. Its translation is CASSNTGDAQHF.

The count of this clone is one. The V and J genes are TRBV7-6 and TRBJ2-3, with 13 bases that match TRBD2. Germline values: CDR1 SGHVS, CDR2 FNYEAQ. The length of the CDR3 is 16 residues. The V and J ends lost 6 bases and 4 bases, in that order; junction bases with no gene match: 7. The CDR3 is CASRVTSGGLADTQYF. The CDR3, as DNA: TGTGCCAGCAGAGTGACTAGCGGGGGGCTGGCAGATACGCAGTATTTT. The variable domain in full, completed from reference TRBV7-6 and TRBJ2-3, reads GAGVSQSPRYKVTKRGQDVALRCDPISGHVSLYWYRQALGQGPEFLTYFNYEAQQDKSGLPNDRFSAERPEGSISTLTIQRTEQRDSAMYRCASRVTSGGLADTQYFGPGTRLTVL.

This chain connects TRBV5-1 to TRBJ1-1; 7 bases map to TRBD1. Losses at the gene ends were 4 bases for V and 1 base for J; bases not matched to a gene: 1. Germline lookup yields CDR1 SGHRS and CDR2 YFSETQ. CDR3 size: 13 residues. The chain's CDR3 is CASSGTANTEAFF. CDR3 bases: TGCGCCAGCAGCGGGACAGCGAACACTGAAGCTTTCTTT.